The next 18 T cell receptor beta chains were all read from a single sample in a study of T cell responses to AZD1222 COVID-19 vaccine. Profiling relied on immunoSEQ multiplex PCR, and the TCRdb table lists in-frame clones only, not all of them. The profile shows about 150,000 clones, roughly nine tenths of them singletons. Here the sequenced sample was peripheral blood, taken on day 0 of AZD1222 vaccination. These receptors were obtained from an adult in good health.

The V gene is TRBV6-4, the J gene TRBJ2-2; 15 bases agree with TRBD2. Losses at the gene ends were 4 bases for V and 0 bases for J; bases not matched to a gene: 6. CDR1 MRHNA and CDR2 SNTAGT come from the germline V gene. The CDR3 is 19 amino acids. CDR3 residues: CASSVIGLAGGPNTGELFF. The DNA for the CDR3 is TGTGCCAGCAGTGTTATCGGACTAGCGGGAGGGCCGAACACCGGGGAGCTGTTTTTT.

The chain recombines TRBV7-2 with TRBJ1-2, with D maybe TRBD1 (5 bases). CDR1 is SGHTA, CDR2 FQGNSA, per germline. Trimming removed 5 bases at V and 0 bases at J, with 19 bases between. This CDR3 region has 17 residues. The DNA for the CDR3 is TGTGCCAGCAGCCCCGGGGCAGTTCCCCTCCCTAACTATGGCTACACCTTC. Residues: CASSPGAVPLPNYGYTF.

This rearrangement joins TRBV5-1 to TRBJ2-1; no clear D gene. In germline, CDR1 is SGHRS, CDR2 YFSETQ. The germline V and J ends were trimmed by 0 bases and 10 bases, with 5 bases remaining between them. The CDR3 is made up of 11 amino acids. The CDR3: CASSLELEQFF. The CDR3 bases are TGCGCCAGCAGCTTGGAGTTGGAGCAGTTCTTC. The whole variable domain, filled in from reference TRBV5-1 and TRBJ2-1, reads KAGVTQTPRYLIKTRGQQVTLSCSPISGHRSVSWYQQTPGQGLQFLFEYFSETQRNKGNFPGRFSGRQFSNSRSEMNVSTLELGDSALYLCASSLELEQFFGPGTRLTVL.

This clone was picked up one time. The chain is built from TRBV3-1 (or the pseudogene TRBV3-2) and TRBJ1-1, with D hard to call. The germline V gene has CDR1 LGHDT and CDR2 YNNKEL (reference sequence). The CDR3 runs 14 residues. V was trimmed by 0 bases and J by 6 bases, leaving 11 bases between them. DNA of the CDR3: TGTGCCAGCAGCCAAGATCATCCGAGTTCTGAAGCTTTCTTT. It encodes CASSQDHPSSEAFF.

J is TRBJ2-7 and V is TRBV28; TRBD2 matches 13 bases. V lost 3 bases, J lost 4 bases, and 21 bases stayed unmatched. The CDR3 has 21 residues. Germline CDR1 is MDHEN and CDR2 is SYDVKM. The CDR3 DNA follows: TGTGCCAGCAGTTTTAAAGAAGGACTAGCGGGAGAAGCTGGCCTGGAATACGAGCAGTACTTC. Translated, it gives CASSFKEGLAGEAGLEYEQYF.

The chain joins TRBV5-1 to TRBJ2-5; 8 bases map to TRBD1. With 4 bases clipped from V and 3 bases from J, the junction kept 8 bases outside the gene matches. The CDR3 totals 15 residues. The germline V gene has CDR1 SGHRS and CDR2 YFSETQ. Here the CDR3 reads CASSPRLTGEETQYF. In DNA, the CDR3 is TGCGCCAGCAGCCCCCGGTTGACAGGGGAAGAGACCCAGTACTTC.

This chain links TRBV5-1 with TRBJ1-4, with D possibly being TRBD1 (6 bases). Germline V gene lookup returns CDR1 SGHRS and CDR2 YFSETQ. Trimming stripped 0 bases from V and 3 bases from J, with 12 bases between. The CDR3 length is 16 residues. The CDR3 DNA follows: TGCGCCAGCAGCTTGGACAGGGCATCGGCTAATGAAAAACTGTTTTTT. Encoded protein: CASSLDRASANEKLFF.

The CDR3 coding sequence is TGTGCCAGCAGCCCGGCTAGCGTCTACAATGAGCAGTTCTTC. Translating gives CASSPASVYNEQFF. This chain connects TRBV11-2 to TRBJ2-1; tentatively, D is TRBD2 (6 bases). V shed 5 bases and J shed 3 bases, with 11 bases lying between them. Germline CDR1 and CDR2: SGHAT and FQNNGV. The CDR3 spans 14 residues.

The chain combines TRBV9 with TRBJ2-5; possible D gene TRBD2, 6 bases. The germline V gene has CDR1 SGDLS and CDR2 YYNGEE. V gave up 2 bases and J gave up 4 bases, with 21 bases separating them. The CDR3 runs 17 residues. CDR3: CASSVRGAGNGRETQYF. Written as DNA, the CDR3 is TGTGCCAGCAGCGTCCGCGGGGCGGGGAACGGCCGAGAGACCCAGTACTTC.

The count of this clone is one. The rearrangement joins TRBV5-4 to TRBJ2-7; 9 nucleotides agree with TRBD2. This CDR3 region has 14 residues. Trimming at V came to 0 bases and at J to 7 bases, leaving 5 bases not matched to a gene. CDR1 is SGHNT, CDR2 YYREEE, per germline (reference sequence). The DNA of the CDR3 is TGTGCCAGCAGCTTGGGAGCAGCGGGAGGTGAGCAGTACTTC. This sequence encodes CASSLGAAGGEQYF.

This chain connects TRBV11-2 to TRBJ1-2, with TRBD1 as a possible D gene (5 bases). The germline V and J ends were trimmed by 3 bases and 2 bases, with 10 bases remaining between them. This CDR3 has 14 residues. Germline CDR1 and CDR2: SGHAT and FQNNGV. The CDR3 bases are TGTGCCAGCAGCTTCCAGGGTACCAACTATGGCTACACCTTC. Protein sequence: CASSFQGTNYGYTF.

The chain combines TRBV7-9 with TRBJ1-6, with 7 bases fitting TRBD1. Trimming cost V 5 bases and J 8 bases; bases outside gene matches: 6. The length of the CDR3 is 14 residues. Per germline, CDR1 SEHNR and CDR2 FQNEAQ (reference sequence). The chain's CDR3 is CASSTGQTYSPLHF. The CDR3 DNA reads TGTGCCAGCAGCACGGGACAGACATATTCACCCCTCCACTTT.

V and J are TRBV5-4 and TRBJ1-3, with D possibly TRBD1 on 5 matching bases. The ends were cut back, 3 bases at V and 0 bases at J, with 16 bases in the middle. CDR1 is SGHNT, CDR2 YYREEE, per germline (reference sequence). This CDR3 contains 17 residues. The DNA of the CDR3 is TGTGCCAGCAGCTCCAAGTACCGGGACTCCTCTGGAAACACCATATATTTT. It specifies CASSSKYRDSSGNTIYF.

The V gene is TRBV6-5, the J gene TRBJ1-1; D perhaps matches TRBD1 (6 bases). Trimming stripped 2 bases from V and 4 bases from J, with 11 bases between. Per the germline V gene, CDR1 is MNHEY and CDR2 is SVGAGI. The CDR3 has 14 amino acids. This CDR3 is CASSYTRGGTEAFF. The CDR3 DNA sequence: TGTGCCAGCAGTTACACCCGAGGGGGCACTGAAGCTTTCTTT.

CDR3: CASSFDRISTDTQYF. CDR3 nucleotide sequence: TGTGCCAGCAGTTTCGACAGGATTAGCACAGATACGCAGTATTTT. This chain joins TRBV27 and TRBJ2-3; TRBD1 is a possible D gene (6 bases). The germline V and J ends were trimmed by 3 bases and 0 bases, with 10 bases remaining between them. Looked up from germline, CDR1 is MNHEY and CDR2 is SMNVEV (reference sequence). The CDR3 spans 15 residues.

The chain has TRBV19 and TRBJ1-2; 8 bases map to TRBD1. Germline V gene sequence: CDR1 LNHDA, CDR2 SQIVND (reference sequence). J was trimmed by 6 bases and V by 10 bases; bases with no gene match: 16. This CDR3 contains 15 residues. The CDR3 sequence is CATLGQGSTGDGYTF. Written as DNA, the CDR3 is TGTGCCACCTTAGGACAGGGATCCACAGGAGATGGCTACACCTTC.

The V call is TRBV25-1, the J call TRBJ1-2, with 7 bases that match TRBD1. CDR3 length: 13 amino acids. Germline-derived CDR1 and CDR2 are MGHDK and SYGVNS. V lost 3 bases, J lost 4 bases, and 2 bases stayed unmatched. The DNA for the CDR3 is TGTGCCAGCAGTGAGGGACAGCTCTATGGCTACACCTTC. Translated, it gives CASSEGQLYGYTF.

V gene TRBV6-2 or TRBV6-3 combines with J gene TRBJ1-5; possibly TRBD1 for D (6 bases). CDR3 length: 16 residues. V lost 3 bases and J 2 bases, leaving 14 bases between the germline ends. Per germline, CDR1 MNHEY and CDR2 SVGEGT. The CDR3 loop is CASSYGGGAGNQPQHF. CDR3 in DNA: TGTGCCAGCAGTTATGGGGGGGGCGCGGGCAATCAGCCCCAGCATTTT.